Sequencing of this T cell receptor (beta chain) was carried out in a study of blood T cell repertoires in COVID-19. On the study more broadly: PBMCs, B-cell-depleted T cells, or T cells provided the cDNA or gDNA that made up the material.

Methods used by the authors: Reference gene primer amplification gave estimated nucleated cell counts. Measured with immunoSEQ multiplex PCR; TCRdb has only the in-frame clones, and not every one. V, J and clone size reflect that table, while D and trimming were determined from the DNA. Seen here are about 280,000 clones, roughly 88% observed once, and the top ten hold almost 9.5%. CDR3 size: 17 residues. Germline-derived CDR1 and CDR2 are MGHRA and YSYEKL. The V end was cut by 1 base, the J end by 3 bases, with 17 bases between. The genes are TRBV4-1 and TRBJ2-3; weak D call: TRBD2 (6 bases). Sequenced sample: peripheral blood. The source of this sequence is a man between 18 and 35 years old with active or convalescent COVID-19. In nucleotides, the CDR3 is TGCGCCAGCAGCCAAGTGCCACTGACTAGTTTAACAGATACGCAGTATTTT. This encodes CASSQVPLTSLTDTQYF.